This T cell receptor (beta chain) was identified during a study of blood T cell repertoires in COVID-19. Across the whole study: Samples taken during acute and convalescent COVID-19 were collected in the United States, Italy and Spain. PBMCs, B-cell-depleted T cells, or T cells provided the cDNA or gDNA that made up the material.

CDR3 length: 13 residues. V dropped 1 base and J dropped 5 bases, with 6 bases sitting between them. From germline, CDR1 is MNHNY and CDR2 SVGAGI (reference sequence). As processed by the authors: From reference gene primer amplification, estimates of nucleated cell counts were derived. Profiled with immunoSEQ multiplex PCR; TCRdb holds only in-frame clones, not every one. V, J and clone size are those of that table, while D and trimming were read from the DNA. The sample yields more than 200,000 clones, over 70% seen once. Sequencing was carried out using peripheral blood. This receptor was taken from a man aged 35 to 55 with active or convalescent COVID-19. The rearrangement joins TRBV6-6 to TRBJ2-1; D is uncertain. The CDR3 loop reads CASSYWQDNEQFF. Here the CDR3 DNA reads TGTGCCAGCAGTTACTGGCAGGACAATGAGCAGTTCTTC.